What follows are 24 T cell receptor beta chains derived from one specimen sequenced in a study of T cells in Graves' hyperthyroidism and ophthalmopathy. Researchers amplified the TCR beta CDR3 regions from RNA transcripts. First-round RT-PCR with HTBI primers amplified the TCR CDR3 region. One entry per CDR3 protein results from TCRdb running MiXCR on the multiplex PCR reads. Seen here are about 420,000 distinct CDR3 sequences, roughly 13% observed once, and the top ten hold 5.3%. The sequencing sample was made of blood. The receptor source for this set is a woman aged 18-29 years with Graves' hyperthyroidism.

This chain joins TRBV6-1 and TRBJ2-5; no clear D. Germline loops: CDR1 MNHNS, CDR2 SASEGT. This CDR3 contains 12 residues. The ends were cut back, 6 bases at V and 5 bases at J, with 10 bases in the middle. The chain's CDR3 is CASRRRLETQYF. The CDR3 DNA reads as TGTGCCAGCAGGAGGAGATTGGAGACCCAGTACTTC.

This clonotype has only a few counts. The chain employs TRBV28 and TRBJ1-2; possible D gene TRBD1, 6 bases. CDR1 MDHEN and CDR2 SYDVKM come from the germline V gene. Trimming left V 7 bases short and J 8 bases short, with 14 bases between. The CDR3 is 12 residues long. The CDR3 nucleotides read TGTGCCAGCATCGGAGGGACAATCGGCTACACCTTC. Protein: CASIGGTIGYTF.

Ten or more counts support this clonotype. The chain carries TRBV12-3 or TRBV12-4 and TRBJ1-5, with D uncertain. This CDR3 contains 13 residues. V was pared by 3 bases and J by 6 bases, with 9 bases between. The DNA of the CDR3 is TGTGCCAGCAGTTTCGAACCGATTCAGCCCCAGCATTTT. Translation gives CASSFEPIQPQHF.

The CDR3 loop is CASGLTSRRTYEQYF. CDR3 coding DNA: TGTGCTAGTGGTTTGACGAGTCGCAGGACCTACGAGCAGTACTTC. This chain joins TRBV12-5 and TRBJ2-7, with D unresolved. Germline lookup yields CDR1 LGHNT and CDR2 FRNRAP. V was trimmed by 2 bases and J by 2 bases, leaving 13 bases between them. The CDR3 sequence is 15 residues long. Full variable domain (outside the CDR3, taken from reference TRBV12-5 and TRBJ2-7): DARVTQTPRHKVTEMGQEVTMRCQPILGHNTVFWYRQTMMQGLELLAYFRNRAPLDDSGMPKDRFSAEMPDATLATLKIQPSEPRDSAVYFCASGLTSRRTYEQYFGPGTRLTVT.

About this clonotype itself: A much larger clone sits a single nucleotide away, making a read error possible. This rearrangement joins TRBV30 to TRBJ2-1; D uncertain. The end of the DNA aligns better with TRBJ2-7, so the J call may be wrong. There are 13 residues in the CDR3. Germline V gene data show CDR1 as GTSNPN and CDR2 as SVGIG (reference sequence). CDR3 region: CAWSVGQYNEQYF. The CDR3 bases are TGTGCCTGGAGTGTAGGGCAGTACAATGAGCAGTACTTC.

This chain connects TRBV7-6 to TRBJ1-5; D possibly corresponds to TRBD1 (6 bases). Germline V gene sequence: CDR1 SGHVS, CDR2 FNYEAQ. The ends were cut back, 1 base at V and 5 bases at J, with 15 bases in the middle. The CDR3 totals 16 residues. This CDR3 reads CASSLEGGRDDQPQHF. As DNA, the CDR3 is TGTGCCAGCAGCTTAGAGGGGGGCAGGGACGATCAGCCCCAGCATTTT.

This clonotype was recorded a few times. The rearrangement joins TRBV5-1 to TRBJ2-7; a possible D gene is TRBD2 (7 bases). The V and J ends lost 4 bases and 2 bases respectively, with 13 bases between them. This CDR3 is built from 14 residues. Germline assignment: CDR1 SGHRS and CDR2 YFSETQ. Here the CDR3 reads CASSPGGAPYEQYF. The CDR3 coding sequence is TGCGCCAGCAGCCCGGGGGGCGCGCCCTACGAGCAGTACTTC.

This clonotype was picked up a small number of times. The chain uses TRBV30 and TRBJ1-2; D is possibly TRBD1 (5 bases). CDR1 and CDR2 from the germline V gene are GTSNPN and SVGIG (reference sequence). This CDR3 contains 13 residues. Trimming took 1 base from V and 4 from J, leaving 10 bases between them. CDR3 in amino acids: CAWSDQGSYGYTF. In DNA, the CDR3 is TGTGCCTGGAGTGACCAGGGAAGCTATGGCTACACCTTC.

There are many counts of this clonotype. The V and J genes are TRBV12-3 or TRBV12-4 and TRBJ2-2; no firm D call. Deletions cut 3 bases from V and 3 bases from J, with 5 bases between. The CDR3 has 13 residues. The CDR3: CASSFLDTGELFF. Written as DNA, the CDR3 is TGTGCCAGCAGTTTCTTGGACACCGGGGAGCTGTTTTTT.

This clonotype was recorded many times. The chain employs TRBV7-9 and TRBJ2-7, with 7 nucleotides matching TRBD2. V trimming: 5 bases; J trimming: 2 bases; junction bases outside the gene matches: 12. Germline CDR1 reads SEHNR; CDR2 reads FQNEAQ (reference sequence). The CDR3 is 16 residues long. The CDR3 nucleotides read TGTGCCAGCAGCCAAGGCCTCGGACTAGGGGCCTACGAGCAGTACTTC. Translating gives CASSQGLGLGAYEQYF.

This clonotype was detected only a few times. This chain connects TRBV9 to TRBJ2-7, with 9 bases matching TRBD2. This CDR3 spans 15 amino acids. Germline-derived CDR1 and CDR2 are SGDLS and YYNGEE. Trimming took 0 bases from V and 5 from J; bases not matched to a gene: 6. For the CDR3, the DNA is TGTGCCAGCAGCGTAGAGGTTAGCGGGAGCCACGAGCAGTACTTC. Protein product: CASSVEVSGSHEQYF.

This clonotype came up a few times. This chain connects TRBV7-9 to TRBJ2-7; TRBD1 matches at 8 bases. CDR1 is SEHNR, CDR2 FQNEAQ, per germline (reference sequence). V shed 0 bases and J 0 bases; nucleotides not matched to a gene: 4. This CDR3 is built from 16 residues. The CDR3 coding sequence is TGTGCCAGCAGCTTAGCCGGGGACAGGAGCTCCTACGAGCAGTACTTC. It encodes CASSLAGDRSSYEQYF.

The rearrangement uses TRBV30 and TRBJ2-6, with D tentatively TRBD1 (5 bases). V was clipped by 3 bases and J by 0 bases, with 9 bases between them. The CDR3 runs 15 residues. Germline CDR1 is GTSNPN and CDR2 is SVGIG (reference sequence). The CDR3 sequence is CAWRGQTSGANVLTF. In nucleotides, the CDR3 is TGTGCCTGGAGAGGACAAACCTCTGGGGCCAACGTCCTGACTTTC.

The V gene is TRBV28, the J gene TRBJ2-7, with TRBD1 matching 7 bases. Trimming removed 6 bases from V and 3 bases from J; junction bases left unmatched: 11. Per the germline V gene, CDR1 is MDHEN and CDR2 is SYDVKM. This CDR3 has 15 residues. CDR3 protein: CASSFSPTGLYEQYF. The CDR3 DNA follows: TGTGCCAGCAGCTTCTCACCGACAGGGCTCTACGAGCAGTACTTC.

This clonotype was detected ten times or more. The chain joins TRBV6-4 to TRBJ2-3, with 9 bases matching TRBD2. After removal of 2 bases from V and 3 bases from J, the junction contained 6 bases not matched to a gene. Germline loops: CDR1 MRHNA, CDR2 SNTAGT. The CDR3 spans 16 residues. This CDR3 is CASSDRAGGGTDTQYF. DNA for the CDR3: TGTGCCAGCAGTGACAGAGCGGGAGGTGGGACAGATACGCAGTATTTT.

Details on this clonotype: The junction shows a germline mismatch at one end, possibly a read error. V is TRBV16 and J is TRBJ2-6, with D perhaps TRBD1 (5 bases). The germline gives CDR1 KGHSY, CDR2 FQNENV. The CDR3 length is 15 residues. In nucleotides, the CDR3 is TGTACCAGCAGCCCCAGACAGTCTGGGGCCAACGTCCTGACTTTC. Protein sequence: CTSSPRQSGANVLTF.

As to this clonotype: A clone one base away is much larger, so this may be a read error. The genes are TRBV20-1 and TRBJ1-2; 7 bases map to TRBD1. The CDR3 runs to 15 residues. With 0 bases clipped from V and 4 bases from J, the junction kept 8 bases outside the gene matches. Germline V gene data show CDR1 as DFQATT and CDR2 as SNEGSKA (reference sequence). DNA for the CDR3: TGCAGTGCTAGAGATTGGGACAGTAAAGCCTATGGCTACACCTTC. Translation gives CSARDWDSKAYGYTF.

This clonotype was recorded many times. V and J are TRBV6-5 and TRBJ1-2; D may be TRBD1 (5 bases). CDR3 size: 12 residues. The ends were cut back, 8 bases at V and 7 bases at J, with 14 bases in the middle. Germline V gene data show CDR1 as MNHEY and CDR2 as SVGAGI. As DNA, the CDR3 is TGTGCCAGCGGGACTGATGCTTTTGGCTACACCTTC. Residues: CASGTDAFGYTF.

The chain uses TRBV18 and TRBJ2-1, with a tentative D call TRBD2 (6 bases). Trimming stripped 3 bases from V and 4 bases from J, with 13 bases between. The CDR3 loop spans 15 amino acids. Per germline, CDR1 KGHSH and CDR2 LQKENI. Here the CDR3 DNA reads TGTGCCAGCTCACCGGGCGGGGAGTCATACAATGAGCAGTTCTTC. This gives the protein CASSPGGESYNEQFF.

This sequence joins TRBV5-6 and TRBJ2-2, with D tentatively TRBD2 (8 bases). V lost 4 bases to trimming and J lost 5 bases, with 15 bases between them. From germline, CDR1 is SGHDT and CDR2 YYEEEE. The CDR3 runs 15 residues. CDR3 DNA sequence: TGTGCCAGCAGCCGGGACAGCGGGAGTACCGGGGAGCTGTTTTTT. This encodes CASSRDSGSTGELFF.

This chain connects TRBV19 to TRBJ1-1; D gene uncertain. The CDR3 is 15 amino acids. CDR1 and CDR2 (germline): LNHDA, SQIVND (reference sequence). The ends were cut back, 6 bases at V and 1 base at J, with 15 bases in the middle. CDR3 residues: CASSTYRRGNTEAFF. The CDR3 DNA reads as TGTGCCAGTAGCACCTACCGTCGGGGGAACACTGAAGCTTTCTTT.

This clonotype was seen many times. The chain recombines TRBV30 with TRBJ2-1, with 9 nucleotides matching TRBD2. The CDR3 runs to 14 residues. J lost 4 bases, V lost 5 bases, and 6 bases had no gene match. The germline CDR1 and CDR2 sequences are GTSNPN and SVGIG (reference sequence). The CDR3 sequence: CAWFSGGRYNEQFF. The CDR3 nucleotides read TGTGCCTGGTTTAGCGGGGGTAGATACAATGAGCAGTTCTTC.

This sequence joins TRBV7-9 and TRBJ1-5, with D unclear. Germline values: CDR1 SEHNR, CDR2 FQNEAQ (reference sequence). This CDR3 is built from 13 residues. V lost 5 bases and J lost 5, with 10 bases in between. The CDR3: CASSPSSDQPQHF. The CDR3 nucleotides read TGTGCCAGCAGCCCCTCGTCCGATCAGCCCCAGCATTTT.

The chain is built from TRBV7-9 and TRBJ2-3, with 11 bases that match TRBD2. Germline trimming cut 1 base from V and 1 base from J; bases unmatched to any gene: 10. CDR3 length: 19 amino acids. Germline CDR1 reads SEHNR; CDR2 reads FQNEAQ (reference sequence). CDR3 bases: TGTGCCAGCAGCTTAGGAGCTCCGGGACTAGCGGTCCGCACAGATACGCAGTATTTT. It encodes CASSLGAPGLAVRTDTQYF.